This entry describes one TCR beta chain. Its specificity is not known. PCR primers comprised 60 Vbeta and 13 Jbeta primers. Study processing details: Approximately 12 million of the roughly 77 million unique TCR beta chains counted in a later analysis were shared. The method was immunoSEQ multiplex PCR; TCRdb's version includes in-frame clones alone and lacks a portion of them. V, J and clone size are those of that table, while D and trimming were read from the DNA. The table has over 150,000 clones, approximately 80% seen once. The CDR3 extends over 16 amino acids. V dropped 0 bases and J dropped 6; count of bases not matched to a gene: 12. The germline gives CDR1 SGHRS, CDR2 YFSETQ. This record comes from a study of cytomegalovirus exposure and HLA in healthy donors. General study findings and limits: Relative to equally common others, HLA-associated TCR beta chains showed greater clonal expansion in a later analysis. Common viral pathogens (according to a later analysis) appeared linked to several of the most significant clusters. There were a few CMV-associated chains whose specificity for CMV antigens was confirmed in vitro.

This chain links TRBV5-1 with TRBJ2-7, with 7 bases matching TRBD1. Sequencing was done on a sample of PBMCs. The receptor comes from a man aged 25 to 45 in good health and CMV-seropositive. As DNA, the CDR3 is TGCGCCAGCAGCTTGGAGGGCTATGGCAGGGGGTCCGAGCAGTACTTC. Translated: CASSLEGYGRGSEQYF.